The T cell receptor (beta chain) under discussion was sequenced for a study of cytomegalovirus exposure and HLA in healthy donors. Study results and limitations: TCR sequences were mostly rare, though some public TCRs occurred in many donors.

Researchers ran the PCR with 60 Vbeta and 13 Jbeta primers. The repertoire was sequenced with immunoSEQ multiplex PCR; TCRdb's copy has only in-frame clones and lacks some. The table has more than 95,000 clones, more than 65% seen once. V was trimmed by 4 bases and J by 2 bases, leaving 15 bases between them. The CDR3 contains 14 residues. CDR1 and CDR2 (germline): SQVTM, ANQGSEA. As for this clone: The antigen is not known.

This sequence was found in a man aged 18 to 30 in good health and CMV-seropositive. Input material: PBMCs. The gene calls are TRBV29-1 and TRBJ2-7, with a tentative D call TRBD2 (6 bases). CDR3 nucleotide sequence: TGCAGCGTTGTGCCCCGGGACTTCACCTACGAGCAGTACTTC. As protein: CSVVPRDFTYEQYF.